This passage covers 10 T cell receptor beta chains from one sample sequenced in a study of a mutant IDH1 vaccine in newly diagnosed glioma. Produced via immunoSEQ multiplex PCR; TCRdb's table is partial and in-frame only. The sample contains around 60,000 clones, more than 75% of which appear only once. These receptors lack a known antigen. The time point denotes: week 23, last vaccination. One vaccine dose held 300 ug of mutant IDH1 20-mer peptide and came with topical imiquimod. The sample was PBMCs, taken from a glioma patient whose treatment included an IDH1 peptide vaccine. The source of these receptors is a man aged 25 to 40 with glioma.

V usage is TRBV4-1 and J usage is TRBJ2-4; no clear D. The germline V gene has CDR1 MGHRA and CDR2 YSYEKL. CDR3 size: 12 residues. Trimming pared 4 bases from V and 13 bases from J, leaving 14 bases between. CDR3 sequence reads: CASSPNPRLQYF. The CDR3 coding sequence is TGCGCCAGCAGCCCCAACCCGCGGCTGCAGTACTTC.

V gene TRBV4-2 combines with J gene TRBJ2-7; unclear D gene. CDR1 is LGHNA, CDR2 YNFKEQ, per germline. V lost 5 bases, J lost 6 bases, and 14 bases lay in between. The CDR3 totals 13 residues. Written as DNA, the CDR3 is TGTGCCAGCAGCGCCCTGAGGCCGTCCGAGCAGTACTTC. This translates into CASSALRPSEQYF.

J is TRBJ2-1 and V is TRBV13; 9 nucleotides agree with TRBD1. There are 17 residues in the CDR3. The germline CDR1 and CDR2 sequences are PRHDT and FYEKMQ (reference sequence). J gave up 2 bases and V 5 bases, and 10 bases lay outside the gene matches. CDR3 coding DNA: TGTGCCAGCAGCGTGTCGACAGGGGGGAAAGCCTACAATGAGCAGTTCTTC. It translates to CASSVSTGGKAYNEQFF.

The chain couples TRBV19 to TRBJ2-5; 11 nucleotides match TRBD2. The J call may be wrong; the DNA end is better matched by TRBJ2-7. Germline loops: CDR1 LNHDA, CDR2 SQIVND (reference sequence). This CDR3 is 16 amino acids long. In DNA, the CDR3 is TGTGCCAGTAGTAAGACTAGCGGGGTCTACTCCTACGAGCAGTACTTC. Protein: CASSKTSGVYSYEQYF.

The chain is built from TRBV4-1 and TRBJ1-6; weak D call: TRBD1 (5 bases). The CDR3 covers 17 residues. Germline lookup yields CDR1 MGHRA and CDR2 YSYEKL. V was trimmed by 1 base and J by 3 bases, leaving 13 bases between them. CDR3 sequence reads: CASSQAPGTDYNSPLHF. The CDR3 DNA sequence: TGCGCCAGCAGCCAAGCACCCGGGACGGACTATAATTCACCCCTCCACTTT.

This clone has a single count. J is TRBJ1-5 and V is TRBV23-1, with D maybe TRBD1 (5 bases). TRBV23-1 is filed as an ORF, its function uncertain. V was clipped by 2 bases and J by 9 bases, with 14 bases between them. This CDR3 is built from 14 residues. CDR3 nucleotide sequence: TGCGCCAGCAGTCAAGTTGACGTAGACAGGCCCCAGCATTTT. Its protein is CASSQVDVDRPQHF.

CDR3 in amino acids: CASSVGGQGKSGNTIYF. The CDR3 coding sequence is TGTGCCAGCAGCGTCGGTGGACAGGGGAAGTCTGGAAACACCATATATTTT. The chain combines TRBV9 with TRBJ1-3; 9 nucleotides agree with TRBD1. The CDR3 sequence is 17 residues long. V shed 2 bases, J shed 1 base, and the junction held 7 bases outside the gene matches. Looked up from germline, CDR1 is SGDLS and CDR2 is YYNGEE.

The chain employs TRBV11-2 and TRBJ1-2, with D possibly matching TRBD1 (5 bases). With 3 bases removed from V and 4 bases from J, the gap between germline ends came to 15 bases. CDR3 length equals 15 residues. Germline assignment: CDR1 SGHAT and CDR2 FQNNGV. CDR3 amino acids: CASSFLSGRGYGYTF. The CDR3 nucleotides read TGTGCCAGCAGCTTTTTATCGGGGAGGGGCTATGGCTACACCTTC.

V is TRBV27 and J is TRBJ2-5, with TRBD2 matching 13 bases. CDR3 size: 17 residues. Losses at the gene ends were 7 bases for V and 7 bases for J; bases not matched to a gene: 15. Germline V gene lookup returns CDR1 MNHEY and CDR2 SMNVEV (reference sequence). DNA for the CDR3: TGTGCCAGCATTCGGACTAGCGGGGGCCCGGAGGTGGGGACCCAGTACTTC. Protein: CASIRTSGGPEVGTQYF.

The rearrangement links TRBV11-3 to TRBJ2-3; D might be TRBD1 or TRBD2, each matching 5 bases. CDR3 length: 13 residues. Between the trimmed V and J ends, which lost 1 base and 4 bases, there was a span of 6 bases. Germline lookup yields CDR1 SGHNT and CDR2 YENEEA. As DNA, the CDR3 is TGTGCCAGCAGCTTAGGGGGGTCAGATACGCAGTATTTT. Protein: CASSLGGSDTQYF. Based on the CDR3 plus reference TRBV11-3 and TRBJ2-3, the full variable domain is EAGVVQSPRYKIIEKKQPVAFWCNPISGHNTLYWYLQNLGQGPELLIRYENEEAVDDSQLPKDRFSAERLKGVDSTLKIQPAELGDSAVYLCASSLGGSDTQYFGPGTRLTVL.